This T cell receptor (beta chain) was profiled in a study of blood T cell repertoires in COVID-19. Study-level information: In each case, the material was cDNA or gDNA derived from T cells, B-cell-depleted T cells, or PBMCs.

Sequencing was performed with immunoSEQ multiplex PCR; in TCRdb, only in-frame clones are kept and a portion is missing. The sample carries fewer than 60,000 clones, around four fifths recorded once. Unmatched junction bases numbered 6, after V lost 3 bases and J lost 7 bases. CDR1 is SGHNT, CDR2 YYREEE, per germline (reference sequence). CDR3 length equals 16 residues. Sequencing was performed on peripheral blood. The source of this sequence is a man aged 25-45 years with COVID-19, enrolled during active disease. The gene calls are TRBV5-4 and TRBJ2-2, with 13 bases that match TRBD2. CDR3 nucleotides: TGTGCCAGCAGCTCAGGACTAGCGGGAGATATCGGGGAGCTGTTTTTT. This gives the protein CASSSGLAGDIGELFF.